What follows are 7 T cell receptor beta chains derived from one specimen sequenced in a study of T-cell reconstitution after alpha-beta-depleted transplantation in children. Preparation of the TCRbeta library was carried out with unique molecular identifiers. Using its own MiXCR run on the PCR reads, TCRdb lists one record per CDR3 protein. This table holds 65,000 to 90,000 distinct CDR3 sequences, around 9.9% found once. The sample consisted of PBMCs, taken before TCRalphabeta/CD19-depleted stem cell transplant. The receptor source for this set is a boy under 18 with acute myeloid leukemia, due to receive a stem cell transplant.

This clonotype was detected ten times or more. The V call is TRBV29-1, the J call TRBJ1-5; D remains ambiguous. The CDR3 consists of 10 residues. Trimming cost V 6 bases and J 5 bases, with 5 bases left between them. Per germline, CDR1 SQVTM and CDR2 ANQGSEA. Here the CDR3 DNA reads TGCAGCGTCGGGGATCAGCCCCAGCATTTT. Translation gives CSVGDQPQHF.

This clonotype was seen ten or more times. This chain links TRBV5-1 with TRBJ2-2; 8 nucleotides match TRBD2. The CDR3 contains 16 residues. CDR1 is SGHRS, CDR2 YFSETQ, per germline. V trimming: 4 bases; J trimming: 4 bases; junction bases outside the gene matches: 9. The CDR3 is CASSPEAGVLTGELFF. The CDR3 nucleotides read TGCGCCAGCAGCCCAGAAGCGGGGGTGCTCACCGGGGAGCTGTTTTTT.

Points on this clonotype: It may be a read error: a sequence one base away is much more abundant. This chain joins TRBV3-1 and TRBJ2-7; D gene unclear. V was cut by 3 bases and J by 3 bases, with 3 bases left in between. Germline values: CDR1 LGHDT, CDR2 YNNKEL (reference sequence). This CDR3 is 11 amino acids long. Here the CDR3 reads CASSHSYEQYF. The CDR3 nucleotides are TGTGCCAGCAGCCACAGCTACGAGCAGTACTTC.

This clonotype was found many times. The gene calls are TRBV7-3 and TRBJ2-1; 9 positions agree with TRBD2. This CDR3 has 16 amino acids. J lost 5 bases, V lost 4 bases, and 9 bases had no gene match. Germline assignment: CDR1 SGHTA and CDR2 FQGTGA. CDR3 bases: TGTGCCAGCAGCTCGCAGATAGCGGGAGTGAACAATGAGCAGTTCTTC. Translation gives CASSSQIAGVNNEQFF.

Comments on this clonotype: A single base separates this from a much larger clone, so it may be a read error. The J gene is TRBJ2-5, the V gene TRBV12-3 or TRBV12-4; 13 nucleotides agree with TRBD2. Trimming cost V 9 bases and J 1 base; bases outside gene matches: 11. The CDR3 has 17 amino acids. The CDR3 loop reads CARGGLAGPKFQETQYF. CDR3 DNA sequence: TGTGCCAGGGGGGGACTAGCGGGACCTAAATTCCAAGAGACCCAGTACTTC.

This clonotype was counted many times. The chain couples TRBV7-9 to TRBJ1-2; 7 bases map to TRBD1. This CDR3 spans 17 amino acids. After removal of 4 bases from V and 0 bases from J, the junction contained 11 bases not matched to a gene. CDR1 is SEHNR, CDR2 FQNEAQ, per germline (reference sequence). The CDR3 DNA follows: TGTGCCAGCAGCTCAGAAAACGGACAGGACTCTAACTATGGCTACACCTTC. This gives the protein CASSSENGQDSNYGYTF.

This clonotype was recorded at least ten times. CDR3 amino acids: CASSAPPGPRELFF. The CDR3 nucleotides are TGTGCCAGCAGTGCCCCCCCGGGACCGAGGGAGCTGTTTTTT. The chain combines TRBV12-3 or TRBV12-4 with TRBJ2-2; either TRBD1 or TRBD2 may supply D (5 bases each). Trimming removed 5 bases from V and 9 bases from J, with 16 bases in between. The CDR3 extends over 14 amino acids.